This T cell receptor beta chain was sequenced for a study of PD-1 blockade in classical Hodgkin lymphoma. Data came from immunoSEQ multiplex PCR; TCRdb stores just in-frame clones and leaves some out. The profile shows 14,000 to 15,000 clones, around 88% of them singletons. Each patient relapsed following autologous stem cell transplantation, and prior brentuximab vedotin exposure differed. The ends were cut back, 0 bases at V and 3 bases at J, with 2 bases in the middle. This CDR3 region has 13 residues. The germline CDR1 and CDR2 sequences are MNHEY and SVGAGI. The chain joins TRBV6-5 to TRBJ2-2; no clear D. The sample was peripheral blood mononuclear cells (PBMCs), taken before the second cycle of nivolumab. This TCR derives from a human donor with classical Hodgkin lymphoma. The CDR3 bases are TGTGCCAGCAGTTACTCTTACACCGGGGAGCTGTTTTTT. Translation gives CASSYSYTGELFF.